These T cell receptor beta chains were read from a single sample in a study of cytomegalovirus exposure and HLA in healthy donors. Assay used: immunoSEQ multiplex PCR; TCRdb lists only in-frame clones, some missing. The table includes 60,000 to 85,000 clones, 94% detected once. The sequenced material came from PBMCs. The origin of the receptors is a man in his late teens or twenties in good health and CMV-seropositive. The CDR3 runs from the conserved cysteine through the conserved F or W. A D gene is named only where the DNA matches it firmly. Part of the rows lack a size; the others show once, few, many or a class for expanded clones.

clone_size	v_call	j_call	d_call	cdr3_nt	cdr3_aa
NA	TRBV19	TRBJ2-7	TRBD1	TGTGCCAGTAGTATCATCGAGACAGGGTCCTACGAGCAGTACTTC	CASSIIETGSYEQYF
NA	TRBV9	TRBJ2-7	NA	TGTGCCAGCAGCGAGCCTGGTTCTCTAAACGAGCAGTACTTC	CASSEPGSLNEQYF
NA	TRBV4-1	TRBJ1-5	TRBD1	TGCGCCAGCAGCCAGACGGGACAGGGGGCGGTCTATAGCAATCAGCCCCAGCATTTT	CASSQTGQGAVYSNQPQHF
NA	TRBV5-1	TRBJ2-2	NA	TGCGCCAGCAGCTTGGCACTAGAACCAAACACCGGGGAGCTGTTTTTT	CASSLALEPNTGELFF
NA	TRBV7-3	TRBJ2-5	NA	TGTGCCAGCAGCTTAAACGGCGGGTCCCAAGAGACCCAGTACTTC	CASSLNGGSQETQYF
NA	TRBV5-1	TRBJ1-2	NA	TGCGCCAGCAGCCTAGGGACACCTTATGGCTACACCTTC	CASSLGTPYGYTF
NA	TRBV12-5	TRBJ2-3	NA	TGTGCTAGTGGTTTGGTCCTTGAGGCCGAAGCGACAGATACGCAGTATTTT	CASGLVLEAEATDTQYF
NA	TRBV28	TRBJ2-5	NA	TGTGCCAGCAGTTCCCGGGAGCAAGAGACCCAGTACTTC	CASSSREQETQYF
NA	TRBV6-1	TRBJ2-1	TRBD1	TGTGCCAGCACCTTCGGGACAGGGAATGAGCAGTTCTTC	CASTFGTGNEQFF
once	TRBV5-1	TRBJ1-2	TRBD1	TGCGCCAGCAGCCAAAATACCGGGACAGGGGATGGTGGCTACACCTTC	CASSQNTGTGDGGYTF
NA	TRBV2	TRBJ1-2	NA	TGTGCCGGGTGGCTTAGTGGGGGGAATGGCTACACCTTC	CAGWLSGGNGYTF
NA	TRBV14	TRBJ2-2	NA	TGTGCCAGCAGCCACCCGGGACTGAAGTACACCGGGGAGCTGTTTTTT	CASSHPGLKYTGELFF
NA	TRBV28	TRBJ1-4	TRBD1	TGTGCCAGCAGAGGGACAGTTCGTGAAAAACTGTTTTTT	CASRGTVREKLFF
once	TRBV10-3	TRBJ2-5	TRBD2	TGTGCCATCAGTGAGTCAGGACGGACTAGCGGGAGTGTGGGGGGACGAGAGACCCAGTACTTC	CAISESGRTSGSVGGRETQYF
NA	TRBV5-4	TRBJ2-2	TRBD2	TGTGCCAGCAGCATTTTTGGGACTAGCGGGACTAACGGGGAGCTGTTTTTT	CASSIFGTSGTNGELFF
NA	TRBV5-4	TRBJ1-3	NA	TGTGCCAGCAGTATCCGGGGAGGTGGAAACACCATATATTTT	CASSIRGGGNTIYF
NA	TRBV6-1	TRBJ2-5	TRBD2	TGTGCCAGCAGTGAGAGAGCGGGAGGGCTTGAGACCCAGTACTTC	CASSERAGGLETQYF
once	TRBV21-1	TRBJ1-2	NA	TGTGCCAGCAGCAAAGAAACGGCTAACTATGGCTACACCTTC	CASSKETANYGYTF
NA	TRBV5-1	TRBJ1-3	NA	TGCGCCAGCAGCCAAGGACAGCCCTCTGGAAACACCATATATTTT	CASSQGQPSGNTIYF
once	TRBV11-3	TRBJ1-1	NA	TGTGCCAGCAGCTTACGGTTCGGGACTGAAGCTTTCTTT	CASSLRFGTEAFF
NA	TRBV2	TRBJ2-7	TRBD1	TGTGCCAGCAGCGAACACAGGGGCTACGAGCAGTACTTC	CASSEHRGYEQYF
once	TRBV6-5	TRBJ2-7	TRBD2	TGTGCCAGCAGTTACGGGGCGGGAGTATCCTACGAGCAGTACTTC	CASSYGAGVSYEQYF
NA	TRBV7-9	TRBJ2-4	TRBD1	TGTGCCAGCAGCCCCAGACAGGGGGCGGCCAAAAACATTCAGTACTTC	CASSPRQGAAKNIQYF
NA	TRBV4-1	TRBJ1-1	NA	TGCGCCAGCAGCCAAGTTCGCACGGCTGAAGCTTTCTTT	CASSQVRTAEAFF
NA	TRBV6-1	TRBJ1-1	NA	TGTGCCAGCAGTGAATTTCGCTCTATGAACACTGAAGCTTTCTTT	CASSEFRSMNTEAFF
few	TRBV9	TRBJ1-1	NA	TGTGCCAGCACCTTAGGGGTGGATACTGAAGCTTTCTTT	CASTLGVDTEAFF
NA	TRBV2	TRBJ1-1	TRBD1	TGTGCCAGCAGTGAAAAAGGGCCAGGGGGTTGGAACACTGAAGCTTTCTTT	CASSEKGPGGWNTEAFF
NA	TRBV6-6	TRBJ2-3	TRBD2	TGTGCCAGCAGATCCCTCCGGACTAGCGGCACAGATACGCAGTATTTT	CASRSLRTSGTDTQYF
once	TRBV19	TRBJ2-3	TRBD1	TGTGCCAGTAGCCAACCATCGGGACAGAGCACAGATACGCAGTATTTT	CASSQPSGQSTDTQYF
few	TRBV6-1	TRBJ1-5	NA	TGTGCCAGCAGTGACATGGACGGGGGCAATCAGCCCCAGCATTTT	CASSDMDGGNQPQHF
NA	TRBV28	TRBJ1-4	NA	TGTGCCAGCAGTTTATGGATGGCGGAGGCAACTAATGAAAAACTGTTTTTT	CASSLWMAEATNEKLFF
NA	TRBV11-2	TRBJ2-7	TRBD2	TGTGCCAGCAGCTTAGGGGCTAGCGGGAGCCACGAGCAGTACTTC	CASSLGASGSHEQYF
NA	TRBV4-2	TRBJ2-2	TRBD2	TGTGCCAGCAGCCCCCGGGGGGGAGGTACCGGGGAGCTGTTTTTT	CASSPRGGGTGELFF
NA	TRBV9	TRBJ2-5	TRBD2	TGTGCCAGCAGCGATATAGCGGGAGGAGGGGAGACCCAGTACTTC	CASSDIAGGGETQYF